Following are 20 T cell receptor beta chains from one sample sequenced in a study of CD8 T cell repertoires and HIV-1 epitope variants. Sequencing was performed with immunoSEQ multiplex PCR; in TCRdb, only in-frame clones are kept and a portion is missing. The table includes 5,100 or so clones, roughly 67% detected once. For these receptors, no antigen is known. Sequencing was performed on cultured CD8+ T cells derived from PBMCs. These TCRs come from a male donor with HIV.

The chain combines TRBV19 with TRBJ2-1; 16 positions match TRBD2. The CDR3 has 16 amino acids. Germline assignment: CDR1 LNHDA and CDR2 SQIVND (reference sequence). The V gene end was trimmed by 5 bases and the J gene end by 10 bases; junction bases not matched to a gene: 8. CDR3 nucleotides: TGTGCCAGTAGTCCTGAGGGACTAGCGGGGGGGCGGGAGCAGTTCTTC. Protein: CASSPEGLAGGREQFF.

The J gene is TRBJ1-5, the V gene TRBV4-3; D is unresolved. CDR1 and CDR2 (germline): LGHNA, YSLEER. With 0 bases removed from V and 4 bases from J, the gap between germline ends came to 4 bases. This CDR3 has 13 amino acids. The CDR3 coding sequence is TGCGCCAGCAGCCAAGAGGTGAATCAGCCCCAGCATTTT. Its protein is CASSQEVNQPQHF.

The genes are TRBV10-2 and TRBJ2-5, with 12 positions matching TRBD1. The DNA end is a closer match to TRBJ2-7, so the J assignment may be wrong. This CDR3 contains 15 residues. Germline assignment: CDR1 WSHSY and CDR2 SAAADI. CDR3 sequence: CASSEDGTGGDEQYF. DNA of the CDR3: TGCGCCAGCAGCGAAGACGGGACAGGGGGCGACGAGCAGTACTTC.

The chain uses TRBV27 and TRBJ1-1; TRBD1 might be the D (6 bases). Germline loops: CDR1 MNHEY, CDR2 SMNVEV (reference sequence). Trimming cost V 4 bases and J 1 base, with 19 bases left between them. The CDR3 sequence is 17 residues long. Here the CDR3 reads CASSYLRQGPANTEAFF. The DNA for the CDR3 is TGTGCCAGCAGTTACCTGCGGCAGGGGCCTGCGAACACTGAAGCTTTCTTT.

In its sample, this clone was seen a few times. V usage is TRBV28 and J usage is TRBJ1-6; no reliable D call. The germline V gene encodes CDR1 MDHEN and CDR2 SYDVKM. The ends were cut back, 7 bases at V and 0 bases at J, with 7 bases in the middle. The CDR3 loop spans 14 amino acids. This CDR3 is CASKYLSYNSPLHF. The CDR3 nucleotides read TGTGCCAGCAAATACCTCTCCTATAATTCACCCCTCCACTTT.

CDR3 amino acids: CASSLEEVSNYGYTF. The CDR3 DNA is TGTGCCAGCAGCTTAGAAGAGGTTTCGAACTATGGCTACACCTTC. The chain joins TRBV7-8 to TRBJ1-2; D is unclear. The germline CDR1 and CDR2 sequences are SGHVS and FQNEAQ. CDR3 length: 15 amino acids. V dropped 1 base and J dropped 2 bases, with 11 bases sitting between them.

This chain connects TRBV28 to TRBJ1-5; possible D gene TRBD1, 5 bases. Germline CDR1 is MDHEN and CDR2 is SYDVKM. Trimming took 3 bases from V and 4 from J, leaving 13 bases between them. The CDR3 spans 15 residues. CDR3 sequence (DNA): TGTGCCAGCAGTTTTGCAGGGCCCCCAAATCAGCCCCAGCATTTT. This translates into CASSFAGPPNQPQHF.

This clone has only a few counts. The gene calls are TRBV27 and TRBJ1-4; D remains unclear. The V and J ends lost 6 bases and 7 bases respectively, with 18 bases between them. The CDR3 loop spans 15 amino acids. The germline V gene encodes CDR1 MNHEY and CDR2 SMNVEV (reference sequence). This CDR3 reads CASRRGGSWFEKLFF. The CDR3 region has the DNA TGTGCCAGCAGACGTGGAGGATCATGGTTTGAAAAACTGTTTTTT.

The chain joins TRBV7-9 to TRBJ2-3, with 11 bases lining up with TRBD2. The V segment lost 4 bases and the J segment 2 bases; nucleotides outside the gene matches: 5. The CDR3 is 16 amino acids. The V gene's germline CDR1 is SEHNR and CDR2 FQNEAQ (reference sequence). CDR3 region: CASSSRLAGPTDTQYF. The CDR3 DNA follows: TGTGCCAGCAGCTCCAGACTAGCGGGACCCACAGATACGCAGTATTTT.

The chain joins TRBV29-1 to TRBJ1-4, with D unclear. The germline gives CDR1 SQVTM, CDR2 ANQGSEA. The CDR3 is made up of 13 amino acids. V was pared by 1 base and J by 8 bases, with 11 bases between. The CDR3 region is CSVEGDFREKLFF. The CDR3 nucleotides read TGCAGCGTTGAAGGGGATTTTAGGGAAAAACTGTTTTTT.

The gene calls are TRBV7-6 and TRBJ1-1; D may be TRBD1 (5 bases). The CDR3 contains 15 residues. Per germline, CDR1 SGHVS and CDR2 FNYEAQ. V was trimmed by 4 bases and J by 1 base, leaving 13 bases between them. The CDR3 loop is CASSSDSPRNTEAFF. CDR3 nucleotides: TGTGCCAGCAGCTCAGACAGCCCACGGAACACTGAAGCTTTCTTT. Drawing the rest from reference TRBV7-6 and TRBJ1-1, the complete variable domain is GAGVSQSPRYKVTKRGQDVALRCDPISGHVSLYWYRQALGQGPEFLTYFNYEAQQDKSGLPNDRFSAERPEGSISTLTIQRTEQRDSAMYRCASSSDSPRNTEAFFGQGTRLTVV.

This clone was found a few times. The chain employs TRBV2 and TRBJ1-3; tentative D call: TRBD1 (5 bases). The CDR3 has 16 amino acids. Trimming shortened V by 3 bases and J by 0 bases, and 12 bases separated the two germline ends. Germline V gene data show CDR1 as SNHLY and CDR2 as FYNNEI. DNA for the CDR3: TGTGCCAGCAGTGATTCCAGGGAACTCTCTGGAAACACCATATATTTT. The encoded protein is CASSDSRELSGNTIYF.

The rearrangement links TRBV27 to TRBJ2-7; tentative D call: TRBD1 (5 bases). With 4 bases removed from V and 7 bases from J, the gap between germline ends came to 11 bases. The CDR3 has 12 residues. The germline gives CDR1 MNHEY, CDR2 SMNVEV (reference sequence). Here the CDR3 reads CASSYQGGEQYF. In DNA form, the CDR3 reads TGTGCCAGCAGTTATCAGGGTGGGGAGCAGTACTTC.

The chain links TRBV2 to TRBJ2-3, with a tentative D call TRBD1 (5 bases). V was pared by 6 bases and J by 4 bases, with 11 bases between. This CDR3 contains 13 residues. Germline loops: CDR1 SNHLY, CDR2 FYNNEI. CDR3 sequence reads: CASRLLGADTQYF. Here the CDR3 DNA reads TGTGCCAGCAGACTCTTAGGGGCAGATACGCAGTATTTT.

On this clone: Its ends do not fully match the called genes, so a read error is possible. This rearrangement joins TRBV5-1 to TRBJ2-3; 7 bases align to TRBD2. Germline lookup yields CDR1 SGHRS and CDR2 YFSETQ. The length of the CDR3 is 16 residues. DNA of the CDR3: TGCGCCAGCGGCTTAGGGGAGGGCCCTGGGGCAGATACGCAGTATTTT. It is translated as CASGLGEGPGADTQYF.

The chain couples TRBV11-3 to TRBJ2-3; possible D gene TRBD2, 5 bases. The germline V gene has CDR1 SGHNT and CDR2 YENEEA. V lost 5 bases and J lost 5, with 17 bases in between. The CDR3 loop spans 15 amino acids. The CDR3 spells CASSRREGVGDTQYF. Written as DNA, the CDR3 is TGTGCCAGCAGCCGAAGAGAGGGAGTGGGAGATACGCAGTATTTT.

The V gene is TRBV5-6, the J gene TRBJ2-7, with D unresolved. This CDR3 spans 14 amino acids. The ends were cut back, 5 bases at V and 2 bases at J, with 14 bases in the middle. From germline, CDR1 is SGHDT and CDR2 YYEEEE. The CDR3 DNA reads as TGTGCCAGCAGTTCAGATGTCTCGGCCTACGAGCAGTACTTC. This encodes CASSSDVSAYEQYF.

The rearrangement joins TRBV23-1 to TRBJ1-2; D remains ambiguous. TRBV23-1 is designated an ORF whose function remains uncertain. V lost 6 bases to trimming and J lost 3 bases, with 20 bases between them. CDR3 length equals 16 residues. In DNA form, the CDR3 reads TGCGCCAGCAGCCAAGATCCCGTCGAACTCGACTATGGCTACACCTTC. This translates into CASSQDPVELDYGYTF.

This chain uses TRBV5-3 with TRBJ1-3; D may be TRBD1 (5 bases). TRBV5-3 is reported as an ORF; its role is uncertain. CDR3 length: 15 residues. V was cut by 1 base and J by 5 bases, with 13 bases left in between. The CDR3 protein is CARSLPRGRRNTIYF. CDR3 nucleotide sequence: TGTGCCAGAAGCTTGCCTCGGGGGAGGAGAAACACCATATATTTT.

The gene calls are TRBV7-3 and TRBJ2-2, with D perhaps given as TRBD1 or TRBD2 (5 bases each). CDR1 and CDR2 (germline): SGHTA, FQGTGA. Deletions cut 6 bases from V and 2 bases from J, with 16 bases between. The CDR3 is 16 residues long. In DNA, the CDR3 is TGTGCCAGCAGGCCCACCGGGACGGCCAACACCGGGGAGCTGTTTTTT. Amino acids: CASRPTGTANTGELFF.